Presented here are 7 T cell receptor beta chains from one specimen sequenced in a study of T cell responses to AZD1222 COVID-19 vaccine. Profiled with immunoSEQ multiplex PCR; TCRdb holds only in-frame clones, not every one. The sample holds around 130,000 clones; 85% to 90% are singletons and the top ten take 3% to 3.5%. This material consisted of peripheral blood, taken 28 days after the second AZD1222 dose. The receptors were sampled from an adult who received the AZD1222 COVID-19 vaccine.

The sample holds a few counts of this clone. The chain employs TRBV28 and TRBJ1-6, with D maybe TRBD1 (5 bases). Germline V gene lookup returns CDR1 MDHEN and CDR2 SYDVKM. V gave up 5 bases and J gave up 6 bases, with 20 bases separating them. This CDR3 is built from 17 residues. The CDR3 reads CASSTSLQTGPNSPLHF. The CDR3 nucleotides are TGTGCCAGCAGTACCAGCCTCCAGACGGGGCCTAATTCACCCCTCCACTTT.

The genes are TRBV10-3 and TRBJ1-1, with no clear D. Germline lookup yields CDR1 ENHRY and CDR2 SYGVKD. Trimming removed 8 bases from V and 4 bases from J, with 14 bases in between. The CDR3 loop spans 13 amino acids. The CDR3, as DNA: TGTGCCATCGGTTCAATACAGAGCACTGAAGCTTTCTTT. Encoded protein: CAIGSIQSTEAFF.

V is TRBV30 and J is TRBJ2-7, with 9 bases identical to TRBD1. CDR3 length equals 13 residues. CDR1 is GTSNPN and CDR2 is SVGIG in the germline V gene (reference sequence). In DNA, the CDR3 is TGTGCATGCCCGGGACAGGGCGCCTACGAGCAGTACTTC. Protein: CACPGQGAYEQYF. Supplemented by reference TRBV30 and TRBJ2-7, the full variable domain reads SQTIHQWPATLVQPVGSPLSLECTVEGTSNPNLYWYRQAAGRGLQLLFYSVGIGQISSEVPQNLSASRPQDRQFILSSKKLLLSDSGFYLCACPGQGAYEQYFGPGTRLTVT.

In this sample, this clone turned up once. This chain connects TRBV28 to TRBJ2-7; a possible D gene is TRBD1 (6 bases). The CDR3 extends over 15 amino acids. The ends were cut back, 5 bases at V and 2 bases at J, with 16 bases in the middle. Germline V gene lookup returns CDR1 MDHEN and CDR2 SYDVKM. The CDR3 sequence: CASSPSDSPTYEQYF. The CDR3 DNA is TGTGCCAGCAGTCCATCGGACAGCCCGACCTACGAGCAGTACTTC.

The gene calls are TRBV5-6 and TRBJ2-2, with D hard to call. Germline V lookup: CDR1 SGHDT, CDR2 YYEEEE. Trimming pared 0 bases from V and 5 bases from J, leaving 8 bases between. CDR3 size: 14 residues. For the CDR3, the DNA is TGTGCCAGCAGCTTGGGTCTAGGGACCGGGGAGCTGTTTTTT. Its translation is CASSLGLGTGELFF.

This clone was counted a single time. This chain uses TRBV7-2 with TRBJ1-1; no clear D gene. Trimming left V 3 bases short and J 2 bases short, with 4 bases between. CDR3 length equals 12 residues. The germline CDR1 and CDR2 sequences are SGHTA and FQGNSA. The CDR3 spells CASSFSNTEAFF. CDR3 DNA sequence: TGTGCCAGCAGCTTCTCCAACACTGAAGCTTTCTTT.

This clone was detected once. J is TRBJ1-6 and V is TRBV30; perhaps TRBD1 as D (6 bases). This CDR3 comprises 16 residues. Trimming removed 0 bases from V and 2 bases from J, with 11 bases in between. Germline-derived CDR1 and CDR2 are GTSNPN and SVGIG (reference sequence). In nucleotides, the CDR3 is TGTGCCTGGAGTGTAGGGGGGAGTCCCTATAATTCACCCCTCCACTTT. Translated: CAWSVGGSPYNSPLHF.